This T cell receptor beta chain was retrieved from a study of blood T cell repertoires in COVID-19. Overall study context: Nucleic acid was either cDNA or gDNA, and it came from T cells, B-cell-depleted T cells, or PBMCs.

The Seattle patients joined while their infection was active and were tracked longitudinally afterward. The method was immunoSEQ multiplex PCR; TCRdb's version includes in-frame clones alone and lacks a portion of them. The sample lists 350,000 to 500,000 clones, roughly 90% seen once, with less than 0.95% in the top ten. The sequenced sample was peripheral blood. The receptor comes from a man aged 18 to 29 with COVID-19, enrolled during active disease.

In nucleotides, the CDR3 is TGTGCCAGCAGCCGCTGGATAGCGGGAGGGTCGGGGGAGCTGTTTTTT. This gives the protein CASSRWIAGGSGELFF. The chain combines TRBV9 with TRBJ2-2, with TRBD2 matching over 11 bases. J lost 8 bases, V lost 4 bases, and 10 bases had no gene match. This CDR3 contains 16 residues. CDR1 SGDLS and CDR2 YYNGEE come from the germline V gene.